This TCR beta chain was recorded in a study of T cells in Graves' hyperthyroidism and ophthalmopathy. Germline lookup yields CDR1 SQVTM and CDR2 ANQGSEA. V dropped 2 bases and J dropped 7 bases, with 18 bases sitting between them. This CDR3 is 14 amino acids long. RNA transcripts were the template for amplifying TCR beta CDR3 regions. An initial round of RT-PCR targeting the TCR CDR3 relied on the HTBI primer set. TCRdb reprocessed the multiplex PCR reads with MiXCR, giving one entry per CDR3 protein. Of 650,000 to 800,000 distinct CDR3 sequences listed, 40% to 55% are singletons. This clonotype was sampled from an adult man with Graves' disease, either hyperthyroidism or ophthalmopathy (not recorded which). This chain joins TRBV29-1 and TRBJ2-7, with a tentative D call TRBD2 (5 bases). The sample consisted of peripheral blood or thyroid tissue (not recorded which). The CDR3, as DNA: TGCAGCGTTGAATTTGTAGGCCGGGGTGGGGAGCAGTACTTC. As protein: CSVEFVGRGGEQYF.